This TCR beta chain came from a study of naive and memory T cell subsets. The beta constant-region primer was an equimolar mix of two oligonucleotides covering TRBC1 and TRBC2. TCRdb passed the UMI-ligation and nested PCR reads through MiXCR, listing each CDR3 protein once. The sample contains about 90,000 distinct CDR3 sequences, roughly 7% of which appear only once. This CDR3 contains 13 residues. Germline CDR1 is SGHDN and CDR2 is FVKESK. Trimming took off 5 bases at V and 4 bases at J, with 11 bases between the two ends. The sequence was obtained from a human donor in good health. The sequencing input was central memory CD4+ T cells from blood. This rearrangement joins TRBV14 to TRBJ1-1; possibly TRBD1 for D (5 bases). CDR3: CASSEGLVTEAFF. CDR3 DNA: TGTGCCAGCAGCGAGGGGTTGGTCACTGAAGCTTTCTTT.